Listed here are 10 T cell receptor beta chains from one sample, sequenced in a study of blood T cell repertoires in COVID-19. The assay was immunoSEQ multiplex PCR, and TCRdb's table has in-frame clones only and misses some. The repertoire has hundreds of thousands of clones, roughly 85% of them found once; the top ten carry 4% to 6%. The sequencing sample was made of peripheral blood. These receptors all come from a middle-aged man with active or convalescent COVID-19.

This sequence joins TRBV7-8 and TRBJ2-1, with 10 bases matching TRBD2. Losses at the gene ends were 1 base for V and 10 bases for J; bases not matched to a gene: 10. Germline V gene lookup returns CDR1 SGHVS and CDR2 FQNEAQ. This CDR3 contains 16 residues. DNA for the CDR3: TGTGCCAGCAGCTTAGGGGTGGCTAGCGGGAGTGAGGAGCAGTTCTTC. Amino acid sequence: CASSLGVASGSEEQFF. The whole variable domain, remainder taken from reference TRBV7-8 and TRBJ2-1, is GAGVSQSPRYKVAKRGQDVALRCDPISGHVSLFWYQQALGQGPEFLTYFQNEAQLDKSGLPSDRFFAERPEGSVSTLKIQRTQQEDSAVYLCASSLGVASGSEEQFFGPGTRLTVL.

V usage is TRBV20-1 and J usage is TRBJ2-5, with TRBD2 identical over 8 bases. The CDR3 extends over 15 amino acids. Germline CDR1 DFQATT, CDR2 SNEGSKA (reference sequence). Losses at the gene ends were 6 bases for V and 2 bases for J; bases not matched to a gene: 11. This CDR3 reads CSASSPSGLQETQYF. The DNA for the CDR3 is TGCAGTGCGAGTTCCCCTAGCGGGCTGCAAGAGACCCAGTACTTC.

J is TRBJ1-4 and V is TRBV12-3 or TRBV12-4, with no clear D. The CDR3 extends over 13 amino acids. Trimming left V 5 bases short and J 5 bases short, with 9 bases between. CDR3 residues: CASSTDFNEKLFF. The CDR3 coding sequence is TGTGCCAGCAGTACCGACTTCAATGAAAAACTGTTTTTT.

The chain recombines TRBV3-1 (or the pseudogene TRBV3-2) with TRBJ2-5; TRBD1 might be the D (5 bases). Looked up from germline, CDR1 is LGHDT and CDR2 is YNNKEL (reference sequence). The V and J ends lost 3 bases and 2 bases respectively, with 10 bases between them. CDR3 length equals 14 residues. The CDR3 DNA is TGTGCCAGCAGCCAGACAGCTCTTCAAGAGACCCAGTACTTC. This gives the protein CASSQTALQETQYF.

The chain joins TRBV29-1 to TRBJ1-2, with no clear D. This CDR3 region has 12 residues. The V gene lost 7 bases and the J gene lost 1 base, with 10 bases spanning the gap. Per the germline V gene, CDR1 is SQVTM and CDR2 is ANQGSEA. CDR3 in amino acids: CSGSGSNYGYTF. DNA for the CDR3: TGCAGCGGGAGTGGCAGTAACTATGGCTACACCTTC. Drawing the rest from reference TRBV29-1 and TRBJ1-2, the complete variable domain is SAVISQKPSRDICQRGTSLTIQCQVDSQVTMMFWYRQQPGQSLTLIATANQGSEATYESGFVIDKFPISRPNLTFSTLTVSNMSPEDSSIYLCSGSGSNYGYTFGSGTRLTVV.

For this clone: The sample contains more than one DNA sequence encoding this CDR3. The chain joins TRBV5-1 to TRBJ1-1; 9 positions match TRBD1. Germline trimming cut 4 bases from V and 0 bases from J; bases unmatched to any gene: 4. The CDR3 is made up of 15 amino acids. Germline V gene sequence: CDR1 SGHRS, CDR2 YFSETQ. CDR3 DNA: TGCGCCAGCAGCAAGACAGGGGGATTGAACACTGAAGCTTTCTTT. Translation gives CASSKTGGLNTEAFF.

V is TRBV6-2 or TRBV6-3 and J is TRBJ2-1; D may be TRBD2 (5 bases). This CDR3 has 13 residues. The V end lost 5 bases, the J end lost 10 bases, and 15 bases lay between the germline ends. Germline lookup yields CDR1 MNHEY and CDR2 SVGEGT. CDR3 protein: CASSNDVRGEQFF. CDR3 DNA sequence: TGTGCCAGCAGTAACGACGTCCGCGGGGAGCAGTTCTTC.

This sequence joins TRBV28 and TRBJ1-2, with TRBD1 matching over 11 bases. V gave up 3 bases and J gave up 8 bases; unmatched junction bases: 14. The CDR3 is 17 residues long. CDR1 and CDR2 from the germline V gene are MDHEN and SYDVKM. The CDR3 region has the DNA TGTGCCAGCAGTTTTCCTAGCTCAGGACAGGGGGCGGGCGGCTACACCTTC. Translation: CASSFPSSGQGAGGYTF.

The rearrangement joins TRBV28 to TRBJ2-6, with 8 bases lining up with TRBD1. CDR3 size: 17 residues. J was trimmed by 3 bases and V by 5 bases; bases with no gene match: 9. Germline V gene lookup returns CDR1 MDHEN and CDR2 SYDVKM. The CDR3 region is CASSARQGRNGANVLTF. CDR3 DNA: TGTGCCAGCAGTGCCCGACAGGGGAGGAATGGGGCCAACGTCCTGACTTTC.

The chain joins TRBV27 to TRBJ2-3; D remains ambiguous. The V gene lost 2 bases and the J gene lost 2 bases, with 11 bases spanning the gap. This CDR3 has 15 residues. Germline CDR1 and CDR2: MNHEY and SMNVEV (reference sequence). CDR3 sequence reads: CASSLRGPITDTQYF. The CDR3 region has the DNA TGTGCCAGCAGTTTACGAGGCCCGATCACAGATACGCAGTATTTT.